The rows below give T cell receptor beta chains drawn from one sample of a study of blood T cell repertoires in COVID-19. Generated by immunoSEQ multiplex PCR, the TCRdb table keeps only in-frame clones and is missing some. The sample lists more than 100,000 clones, roughly 78% occurring once. The specimen sequenced was peripheral blood. The receptor set was obtained from a man in his sixties with active or convalescent COVID-19. CDR3s include the opening cysteine and the closing phenylalanine or tryptophan. D genes are given only for firm matches. Not all rows give a size; the values are once, few, many and, for expanded clones, a class.

CDR3 DNA: TGTGCCAGCAGCTTTCACTCTAGCGGGCGCGGGGAGCTGTTTTTT
CDR3 protein: CASSFHSSGRGELFF
clone size: many
J gene: TRBJ2-2
V gene: TRBV7-2
D gene: TRBD2

CDR3 DNA: TGTGCCACCAGTGAGTTGACAAACACCGGGGAGCTGTTTTTT
CDR3 protein: CATSELTNTGELFF
clone size: -
J gene: TRBJ2-2
V gene: TRBV24-1
D gene: -

CDR3 DNA: TGTGCCACCAGTACTAGCGTCAACATTCAGTACTTC
CDR3 protein: CATSTSVNIQYF
clone size: many
J gene: TRBJ2-4
V gene: TRBV15
D gene: TRBD2

CDR3 DNA: TGTGCCAGCAGTTTAAAGGGGCCGAACACTGAAGCTTTCTTT
CDR3 protein: CASSLKGPNTEAFF
clone size: once
J gene: TRBJ1-1
V gene: TRBV28
D gene: -

CDR3 DNA: TGTGCCATCAGTCACAGGGGGGGGGAGGATTCACCCCTCCACTTT
CDR3 protein: CAISHRGGEDSPLHF
clone size: -
J gene: TRBJ1-6
V gene: TRBV10-3
D gene: TRBD1

CDR3 DNA: TGTGCCAGCAGTGTAACCGGGGAGGAGACCCAGTACTTC
CDR3 protein: CASSVTGEETQYF
clone size: few
J gene: TRBJ2-5
V gene: TRBV2
D gene: -

CDR3 DNA: TGTGCCAGCAGTTTGCGACAGGGAAGCAATCAGCCCCAGCATTTT
CDR3 protein: CASSLRQGSNQPQHF
clone size: many
J gene: TRBJ1-5
V gene: TRBV27
D gene: TRBD1

CDR3 DNA: TGTGCCAGCACCCCCCGGGGGGGTTTACAAGAGACCCAGTACTTC
CDR3 protein: CASTPRGGLQETQYF
clone size: few
J gene: TRBJ2-5
V gene: TRBV9
D gene: TRBD2

CDR3 DNA: TGTGCCAGCAGCCCGTGGCGGGATAACTACGAGCAGTACTTC
CDR3 protein: CASSPWRDNYEQYF
clone size: -
J gene: TRBJ2-7
V gene: TRBV14
D gene: -

CDR3 DNA: TGTGCCAGCTCACCTAGCGCGGGGCCCTCCTACGAGCAGTACTTC
CDR3 protein: CASSPSAGPSYEQYF
clone size: -
J gene: TRBJ2-7
V gene: TRBV18
D gene: -

CDR3 DNA: TGTGCCAGCACCCAAGACAGGGGAGTTGAAAAACTGTTTTTT
CDR3 protein: CASTQDRGVEKLFF
clone size: -
J gene: TRBJ1-4
V gene: TRBV2
D gene: TRBD1

CDR3 DNA: TGTGCCAGCTCATCGGGGACAGGATACACCGGGGAGCTGTTTTTT
CDR3 protein: CASSSGTGYTGELFF
clone size: -
J gene: TRBJ2-2
V gene: TRBV18
D gene: TRBD1

CDR3 DNA: TGTGCCAGCAGCTTATCGTCAGGGAATTCACCCCTCCACTTT
CDR3 protein: CASSLSSGNSPLHF
clone size: -
J gene: TRBJ1-6
V gene: TRBV7-9
D gene: -

CDR3 DNA: TGTGCCAGCAGAACAGTAAAGAACACTGAAGCTTTCTTT
CDR3 protein: CASRTVKNTEAFF
clone size: once
J gene: TRBJ1-1
V gene: TRBV3-1/TRBV3-2
D gene: -

CDR3 DNA: TGCGCCAGCAGCTTGATGGCGGTTGATTCTGGAAACACCATATATTTT
CDR3 protein: CASSLMAVDSGNTIYF
clone size: -
J gene: TRBJ1-3
V gene: TRBV5-1
D gene: -

CDR3 DNA: TGTGCCAGCAGTTTCGATTTAGTTAAACCCTACAATGAGCAGTTCTTC
CDR3 protein: CASSFDLVKPYNEQFF
clone size: once
J gene: TRBJ2-1
V gene: TRBV6-2/TRBV6-3
D gene: -

CDR3 DNA: TGTGCCAGCAGTTACTCGCGGGGACTATACGAAAAACTGTTTTTT
CDR3 protein: CASSYSRGLYEKLFF
clone size: -
J gene: TRBJ1-4
V gene: TRBV6-5
D gene: -

CDR3 DNA: TGTGCCAGCAGCTCATATAGCGGTAGCACAGATACGCAGTATTTT
CDR3 protein: CASSSYSGSTDTQYF
clone size: once
J gene: TRBJ2-3
V gene: TRBV7-8
D gene: -

CDR3 DNA: TGTGCCAGCAGCTTGGCCGCGGGGGGACCCTATGGCTACACCTTC
CDR3 protein: CASSLAAGGPYGYTF
clone size: -
J gene: TRBJ1-2
V gene: TRBV13
D gene: -

CDR3 DNA: TGTGCCAGCAGCCAAAGCGGGAGGGAATACAATGAGCAGTTCTTC
CDR3 protein: CASSQSGREYNEQFF
clone size: -
J gene: TRBJ2-1
V gene: TRBV3-1/TRBV3-2
D gene: TRBD2

CDR3 DNA: TGTGCCAGCAGTTACACAGGGACAGGCTCTTCTTATGGCTACACCTTC
CDR3 protein: CASSYTGTGSSYGYTF
clone size: -
J gene: TRBJ1-2
V gene: TRBV6-5
D gene: TRBD1

CDR3 DNA: TGTGCCAGCAGCCCCGGGACTAGCGACCCTTTTTTT
CDR3 protein: CASSPGTSDPFF
clone size: -
J gene: TRBJ2-2
V gene: TRBV3-1/TRBV3-2
D gene: TRBD2

CDR3 DNA: TGTGCCTGGAGTCGCCGGGAGGGTGCCGTGGGACTAGCGGGAGTCCCTTCCTACGAGCAGTACTTC
CDR3 protein: CAWSRREGAVGLAGVPSYEQYF
clone size: -
J gene: TRBJ2-7
V gene: TRBV30
D gene: TRBD2

CDR3 DNA: TGCGCCAGTTCAAGTTTCATGGGACAGGGGAGTGAAAAACTGTTTTTT
CDR3 protein: CASSSFMGQGSEKLFF
clone size: few
J gene: TRBJ1-4
V gene: TRBV10-2
D gene: TRBD1

CDR3 DNA: TGCGCCAGCAGCTTGGAAACAGGGTCCATCTATGGCTACACCTTC
CDR3 protein: CASSLETGSIYGYTF
clone size: -
J gene: TRBJ1-2
V gene: TRBV5-1
D gene: -

CDR3 DNA: TGTGCCAGCGGGTCCCCCGGACTAGCGGGAGAGAGGGGGGAGCTGTTTTTT
CDR3 protein: CASGSPGLAGERGELFF
clone size: once
J gene: TRBJ2-2
V gene: TRBV28
D gene: TRBD2

CDR3 DNA: TGCGCCAGCAGCCAAGCGACAGGCGCTGGCTATGGCTACACCTTC
CDR3 protein: CASSQATGAGYGYTF
clone size: -
J gene: TRBJ1-2
V gene: TRBV4-3
D gene: -

CDR3 DNA: TGTGCCATAGAATTGACAGGGAACGACGAGCAGTACTTC
CDR3 protein: CAIELTGNDEQYF
clone size: -
J gene: TRBJ2-7
V gene: TRBV7-3
D gene: TRBD1

CDR3 DNA: TGCGCCAGCAGCGTCGACAGAACGAGTAGGAGGGCCGAGCAGTACTTC
CDR3 protein: CASSVDRTSRRAEQYF
clone size: -
J gene: TRBJ2-7
V gene: TRBV10-1
D gene: -

CDR3 DNA: TGTGCCAGCAGCTTGGACTCCAGCAGGTTTGGCGCTGAAGCTTTCTTT
CDR3 protein: CASSLDSSRFGAEAFF
clone size: -
J gene: TRBJ1-1
V gene: TRBV5-4
D gene: -

CDR3 DNA: TGTGCCAGCAGCCAAATATCCGGGACAGTTCACTTC
CDR3 protein: CASSQISGTVHF
clone size: -
J gene: TRBJ2-7
V gene: TRBV28
D gene: TRBD1

CDR3 DNA: TGCGCCAGCAGCCCAAGAGGGACAGGGACCTACGAGCAGTACTTC
CDR3 protein: CASSPRGTGTYEQYF
clone size: -
J gene: TRBJ2-7
V gene: TRBV4-1
D gene: TRBD1

CDR3 DNA: TGTGCCAGCAGCTACATGACAGGGAGTGGGGCCTACGAGCAGTACTTC
CDR3 protein: CASSYMTGSGAYEQYF
clone size: -
J gene: TRBJ2-7
V gene: TRBV5-6
D gene: TRBD1

CDR3 DNA: TGTGCCAGCAGCTTCGGACAGGGGACCGGGGCCAACGTCCTGACTTTC
CDR3 protein: CASSFGQGTGANVLTF
clone size: -
J gene: TRBJ2-6
V gene: TRBV9
D gene: TRBD1

CDR3 DNA: TGTGCCAGCAGTTTAGTCCTAGCTGGCCACGAGCAGTACTTC
CDR3 protein: CASSLVLAGHEQYF
clone size: -
J gene: TRBJ2-7
V gene: TRBV28
D gene: -

CDR3 DNA: TGTGCCAGCAGCGTAGCGGGACAGGCGATTAATTCACCCCTCCACTTT
CDR3 protein: CASSVAGQAINSPLHF
clone size: -
J gene: TRBJ1-6
V gene: TRBV9
D gene: TRBD1

CDR3 DNA: TGTGCCAGCAGCCACCGGACAGGGGGCCAAGAGACCCAGTACTTC
CDR3 protein: CASSHRTGGQETQYF
clone size: -
J gene: TRBJ2-5
V gene: TRBV5-4
D gene: TRBD1

CDR3 DNA: TGTGCCAGCAGCCAAGGCAGTAGCGGGAGCGAAGAGACCCAGTACTTC
CDR3 protein: CASSQGSSGSEETQYF
clone size: -
J gene: TRBJ2-5
V gene: TRBV3-1/TRBV3-2
D gene: TRBD2

CDR3 DNA: TGTGCCAGCTCCGGCGACAGGAAAGAGACCCAGTACTTC
CDR3 protein: CASSGDRKETQYF
clone size: -
J gene: TRBJ2-5
V gene: TRBV18
D gene: -

CDR3 DNA: TGTGCCAGCAGCGCGACGGGTCGAGCCACCGGGGAGCTGTTTTTT
CDR3 protein: CASSATGRATGELFF
clone size: -
J gene: TRBJ2-2
V gene: TRBV9
D gene: -

CDR3 DNA: TGTGCCAGCAGACTCCTAAGGGCAGGGGGAAACACCATATATTTT
CDR3 protein: CASRLLRAGGNTIYF
clone size: -
J gene: TRBJ1-3
V gene: TRBV2
D gene: -

CDR3 DNA: TGCGCCAGCAGCCCTACAAGGACAGGGCGGAGGACCCAGTACTTC
CDR3 protein: CASSPTRTGRRTQYF
clone size: -
J gene: TRBJ2-5
V gene: TRBV4-1
D gene: TRBD1

CDR3 DNA: TGTGCCAGCAGCTTAGGGGCTAGCGGGGGCAATGAGCAGTTCTTC
CDR3 protein: CASSLGASGGNEQFF
clone size: few
J gene: TRBJ2-1
V gene: TRBV7-2
D gene: TRBD2

CDR3 DNA: TGTGCCAGTAGTATCGGGGGGGCCCACCCCTACGAGCAGTACTTC
CDR3 protein: CASSIGGAHPYEQYF
clone size: -
J gene: TRBJ2-7
V gene: TRBV19
D gene: TRBD2

CDR3 DNA: TGTGCCAGCGGCACTCCGGGACAGGGGGCTTATGGCTACACCTTC
CDR3 protein: CASGTPGQGAYGYTF
clone size: -
J gene: TRBJ1-2
V gene: TRBV7-2
D gene: TRBD1

CDR3 DNA: TGTGCCAGTATTGGTCCGGTTCCCGTGGGGTCCGCGGGGTCCTACGAGCAGTACTTC
CDR3 protein: CASIGPVPVGSAGSYEQYF
clone size: -
J gene: TRBJ2-7
V gene: TRBV19
D gene: -

CDR3 DNA: TGCGCCAGCAGTCATCTGGAACCGGCGACAGGGAGCACAGATACGCAGTATTTT
CDR3 protein: CASSHLEPATGSTDTQYF
clone size: -
J gene: TRBJ2-3
V gene: TRBV23-1
D gene: TRBD1

CDR3 DNA: TGTGCCTGGACCACAGGGACAAGCGGCTACACCTTC
CDR3 protein: CAWTTGTSGYTF
clone size: -
J gene: TRBJ1-2
V gene: TRBV30
D gene: -